This T cell receptor (beta chain) came from a study of T cell changes during pregnancy in multiple sclerosis. Trimming removed 6 bases from V and 1 base from J, with 9 bases in between. The CDR3 runs 13 residues. Per germline, CDR1 MNHNS and CDR2 SASEGT. Assay: immunoSEQ multiplex PCR; the TCRdb copy retains only in-frame clones and omits some. The sample records 90,000 to 150,000 clones, 90% to 95% being singletons. Material: peripheral blood, obtained before pregnancy. The genes are TRBV6-1 and TRBJ1-1, with D uncertain. The receptor was derived from a female donor with multiple sclerosis, enrolled in a pregnancy study. The CDR3 loop is CASSHRGNTEAFF. The CDR3 DNA follows: TGTGCCAGCAGCCATCGGGGGAACACTGAAGCTTTCTTT.